What follows are 21 T cell receptor beta chains derived from one specimen sequenced in a study of OX40 agonist ivuxolimab in advanced cancers. Only in-frame clones appear in the TCRdb table, and some are missing; sequencing was by immunoSEQ multiplex PCR. This sample has roughly 80,000 clones, with around nine tenths found just once. The specimen comprised CD4+ or CD8+ T cells sorted from blood, sampled in a trial of the OX40 agonist ivuxolimab. The source of these receptors is an adult with an advanced solid tumor such as melanoma, head and neck, liver or kidney cancer.

This chain joins TRBV6-1 and TRBJ2-7, with D possibly TRBD1 on 5 matching bases. The V end lost 4 bases, the J end lost 4 bases, and 11 bases lay between the germline ends. Germline CDR1 is MNHNS and CDR2 is SASEGT. This CDR3 has 13 amino acids. The CDR3 DNA reads TGTGCCAGCAGTGTACAGGCTCCTTACGAGCAGTACGTC. It specifies CASSVQAPYEQYV.

This sequence joins TRBV5-6 and TRBJ2-1; TRBD1 is a possible D gene (5 bases). V lost 0 bases and J lost 10, with 5 bases in between. Germline V gene data show CDR1 as SGHDT and CDR2 as YYEEEE. There are 11 residues in the CDR3. The CDR3 is CASSLGQEQFF. CDR3 sequence (DNA): TGTGCCAGCAGCTTGGGACAGGAGCAGTTCTTC.

V usage is TRBV19 and J usage is TRBJ1-2, with 9 positions matching TRBD1. The CDR3 contains 15 residues. In germline, CDR1 is LNHDA, CDR2 SQIVND (reference sequence). V dropped 5 bases and J dropped 3; count of bases not matched to a gene: 7. For the CDR3, the DNA is TGTGCCAGTAGTCCCCTAGGACAGGGGCACTATGGCTACACCTTC. Protein sequence: CASSPLGQGHYGYTF. Filled out from reference TRBV19 and TRBJ1-2, the complete variable domain reads DGGITQSPKYLFRKEGQNVTLSCEQNLNHDAMYWYRQDPGQGLRLIYYSQIVNDFQKGDIAEGYSVSREKKESFPLTVTSAQKNPTAFYLCASSPLGQGHYGYTFGSGTRLTVV.

This chain links TRBV7-2 with TRBJ2-7; TRBD2 agrees at 9 bases. This CDR3 comprises 15 residues. Germline V CDR1 and CDR2: SGHTA, FQGNSA. V trimming: 4 bases; J trimming: 2 bases; junction bases outside the gene matches: 6. In DNA, the CDR3 is TGTGCCAGCAGCTCCCGGACTAGCGACGCCTACGAGCAGTACTTC. Protein: CASSSRTSDAYEQYF.

A single count supports this clone. V and J are TRBV5-6 and TRBJ1-5; D call uncertain. This CDR3 has 12 residues. In germline, CDR1 is SGHDT, CDR2 YYEEEE. V was cut by 0 bases and J by 5 bases, with 3 bases left in between. The CDR3 sequence: CASSLGDQPQHF. The CDR3 nucleotides are TGTGCCAGCAGCTTGGGAGATCAGCCCCAGCATTTT. Based on the CDR3 plus reference TRBV5-6 and TRBJ1-5, the full variable domain is DAGVTQSPTHLIKTRGQQVTLRCSPKSGHDTVSWYQQALGQGPQFIFQYYEEEERQRGNFPDRFSGHQFPNYSSELNVNALLLGDSALYLCASSLGDQPQHFGDGTRLSIL.

This clone was detected only a few times. The chain links TRBV6-5 to TRBJ1-6; D remains unclear. The V gene's germline CDR1 is MNHEY and CDR2 SVGAGI. CDR3 size: 14 residues. V was shortened by 2 bases and J by 10 bases, with 12 bases between the two germline ends. CDR3 residues: CASSYKTARSPLHF. The CDR3 bases are TGTGCCAGCAGTTACAAGACCGCGCGCTCACCCCTCCACTTT.

The chain carries TRBV11-2 and TRBJ1-1; 8 bases line up with TRBD1. V trimming: 1 base; J trimming: 0 bases; junction bases outside the gene matches: 10. From germline, CDR1 is SGHAT and CDR2 FQNNGV. The CDR3 extends over 18 amino acids. The CDR3 DNA reads as TGTGCCAGCAGCTTAGTGGTTCGGGCAGGGGGCGTGAACACTGAAGCTTTCTTT. Protein product: CASSLVVRAGGVNTEAFF.

The rearrangement links TRBV7-2 to TRBJ2-5, with D unresolved. Germline CDR1 is SGHTA and CDR2 is FQGNSA. V was clipped by 1 base and J by 4 bases, with 7 bases between them. CDR3 length equals 13 residues. The CDR3 DNA follows: TGTGCCAGCAGCTTAGGGCCAGTAGAGACCCAGTACTTC. Residues: CASSLGPVETQYF. Supplemented by reference TRBV7-2 and TRBJ2-5, the full variable domain reads GAGVSQSPSNKVTEKGKDVELRCDPISGHTALYWYRQSLGQGLEFLIYFQGNSAPDKSGLPSDRFSAERTGGSVSTLTIQRTQQEDSAVYLCASSLGPVETQYFGPGTRLLVL.

The gene calls are TRBV7-2 and TRBJ1-2; D is perhaps TRBD1 (6 bases). Per the germline V gene, CDR1 is SGHTA and CDR2 is FQGNSA. There are 14 residues in the CDR3. V was clipped by 5 bases and J by 2 bases, with 12 bases between them. Written as DNA, the CDR3 is TGTGCCAGCAGCGTACAGGGATCCAACTATGGCTACACCTTC. Its protein product is CASSVQGSNYGYTF.

The V and J genes are TRBV28 and TRBJ1-1; D ambiguous. V lost 5 bases, J lost 6 bases, and 22 bases lay in between. Germline lookup yields CDR1 MDHEN and CDR2 SYDVKM. The length of the CDR3 is 16 residues. CDR3 DNA: TGTGCCAGCAGTCTCAGACGGACGTTTCGAGGATCTGAAGCTTTCTTT. Translating gives CASSLRRTFRGSEAFF.

The chain joins TRBV7-2 to TRBJ1-4, with D perhaps matching TRBD1 (6 bases). Trimming took 10 bases from V and 8 from J, leaving 17 bases between them. CDR1 SGHTA and CDR2 FQGNSA come from the germline V gene. This CDR3 is built from 13 residues. The CDR3 region has the DNA TGTGCCACCAAGCGGGGGGCCCTGGAAAAACTGTTTTTT. Translating it yields CATKRGALEKLFF.

The genes are TRBV4-3 and TRBJ2-4; D unclear. CDR1 and CDR2 from the germline V gene are LGHNA and YSLEER. Trimming left V 3 bases short and J 4 bases short, with 10 bases between. The CDR3 has 14 residues. CDR3 in amino acids: CASSQSSAKNIQYF. The CDR3 nucleotides read TGCGCCAGCAGCCAGTCGTCAGCTAAAAACATTCAGTACTTC.

The rearrangement uses TRBV29-1 and TRBJ2-2; D is unresolved. The V gene's germline CDR1 is SQVTM and CDR2 ANQGSEA. The V gene lost 7 bases and the J gene lost 1 base, with 13 bases spanning the gap. This CDR3 has 14 amino acids. This CDR3 is CSAHGIMNTGELFF. CDR3 nucleotides: TGCAGCGCCCATGGCATTATGAACACCGGGGAGCTGTTTTTT.

The chain joins TRBV19 to TRBJ2-2, with TRBD1 matching over 11 bases. V dropped 5 bases and J dropped 6; count of bases not matched to a gene: 8. Germline V CDR1 and CDR2: LNHDA, SQIVND (reference sequence). This CDR3 is built from 16 residues. The CDR3 loop reads CASSPRTGGEAGELFF. CDR3 in DNA: TGTGCCAGTAGTCCGAGGACAGGGGGCGAGGCCGGGGAGCTGTTTTTT.

V gene TRBV5-8 combines with J gene TRBJ1-4; no reliable D call. The ends were cut back, 4 bases at V and 4 bases at J, with 14 bases in the middle. CDR1 and CDR2 (germline): SGHTS, YDEGEE. The CDR3 spans 15 residues. For the CDR3, the DNA is TGTGCCAGCAGCCTTCTTAAGACGAGTAATGAAAAACTGTTTTTT. It specifies CASSLLKTSNEKLFF.

V is TRBV27 and J is TRBJ1-1, with TRBD1 matching over 9 bases. The CDR3 covers 17 residues. V gave up 5 bases and J gave up 1 base; unmatched junction bases: 11. Germline CDR1 reads MNHEY; CDR2 reads SMNVEV (reference sequence). In DNA form, the CDR3 reads TGTGCCAGCAGTCCGCGGACAGGGGCAATGGGGAACACTGAAGCTTTCTTT. This codes for CASSPRTGAMGNTEAFF.

The chain combines TRBV18 with TRBJ1-1, with 9 bases that match TRBD1. CDR1 and CDR2 from the germline V gene are KGHSH and LQKENI. There are 16 residues in the CDR3. With 3 bases clipped from V and 5 bases from J, the junction kept 10 bases outside the gene matches. CDR3 sequence (DNA): TGTGCCAGCTCACCGCAATCCGGGACAGGGAGGACTGAAGCTTTCTTT. Its translation is CASSPQSGTGRTEAFF.

The chain has TRBV14 and TRBJ2-1, with 11 nucleotides matching TRBD1. This CDR3 is built from 16 residues. The trim removed 1 base at V and 2 bases at J, leaving 1 base unmatched. The V gene's germline CDR1 is SGHDN and CDR2 FVKESK. CDR3 in amino acids: CASSQAGQGAYNEQFF. Written as DNA, the CDR3 is TGTGCCAGCAGCCAAGCGGGACAGGGGGCCTACAATGAGCAGTTCTTC. The full variable domain, completed using reference TRBV14 and TRBJ2-1, is EAGVTQFPSHSVIEKGQTVTLRCDPISGHDNLYWYRRVMGKEIKFLLHFVKESKQDESGMPNNRFLAERTGGTYSTLKVQPAELEDSGVYFCASSQAGQGAYNEQFFGPGTRLTVL.

The chain carries TRBV7-2 and TRBJ2-1; D ambiguous. The V gene's germline CDR1 is SGHTA and CDR2 FQGNSA. This CDR3 region has 13 residues. Between the trimmed V and J ends, which lost 8 bases and 0 bases, there was a span of 8 bases. CDR3 in amino acids: CASLPYSYNEQFF. CDR3 nucleotides: TGTGCCAGCCTCCCCTACTCCTACAATGAGCAGTTCTTC. Full variable domain (missing parts from reference TRBV7-2 and TRBJ2-1): GAGVSQSPSNKVTEKGKDVELRCDPISGHTALYWYRQSLGQGLEFLIYFQGNSAPDKSGLPSDRFSAERTGGSVSTLTIQRTQQEDSAVYLCASLPYSYNEQFFGPGTRLTVL.

This rearrangement joins TRBV5-6 to TRBJ2-5; weak D call: TRBD1 (5 bases). Looked up from germline, CDR1 is SGHDT and CDR2 is YYEEEE. V was cut by 2 bases and J by 5 bases, with 16 bases left in between. CDR3 length equals 15 residues. This CDR3 is CASSFRVKGWETQYF. CDR3 nucleotides: TGTGCCAGCAGCTTCCGAGTAAAGGGGTGGGAGACCCAGTACTTC.

The chain recombines TRBV5-8 with TRBJ1-2, with D hard to call. There are 14 residues in the CDR3. Trimming removed 4 bases at V and 4 bases at J, with 14 bases between. Per germline, CDR1 SGHTS and CDR2 YDEGEE. For the CDR3, the DNA is TGTGCCAGCAGCCTAGTGCGGGTTCCCTATGGCTACACCTTC. Translated, it gives CASSLVRVPYGYTF.